The 23 T cell receptor beta chains reported below all come from one sample, sequenced in a study of blood T cell repertoires in COVID-19. Produced via immunoSEQ multiplex PCR; TCRdb's table is partial and in-frame only. Of 200,000 to 250,000 clones in the sample, 80% to 90% were seen once. Sequencing was done on a sample of PBMCs or T cells enriched from blood (not recorded which). These receptors originate from a woman in her thirties or forties with acute COVID-19.

The rearrangement uses TRBV5-4 and TRBJ1-1; 9 bases map to TRBD1. CDR1 SGHNT and CDR2 YYREEE come from the germline V gene (reference sequence). V dropped 4 bases and J dropped 5; count of bases not matched to a gene: 6. The CDR3 is made up of 14 amino acids. CDR3 DNA sequence: TGTGCCAGCAGCCACCGGGACAGGGAGACTGAAGCTTTCTTT. Its translation: CASSHRDRETEAFF.

For the CDR3, the DNA is TGCGCCAGCAGTTACGGACTAGCGGGACTTACAGATACGCAGTATTTT. This sequence encodes CASSYGLAGLTDTQYF. The genes are TRBV10-1 and TRBJ2-3; 12 bases match TRBD2. The germline V gene has CDR1 WNHNN and CDR2 SYGVQD (reference sequence). This CDR3 spans 16 amino acids. J gave up 3 bases and V 5 bases, and 6 bases lay outside the gene matches.

The chain carries TRBV5-1 and TRBJ2-7, with 12 bases aligning to TRBD2. The CDR3 loop spans 16 amino acids. Germline-derived CDR1 and CDR2 are SGHRS and YFSETQ. The V gene end was trimmed by 4 bases and the J gene end by 5 bases; junction bases not matched to a gene: 10. Written as DNA, the CDR3 is TGCGCCAGCAGCACCGCCGGACTAGCGGGACTCCACGAGCAGTACTTC. Protein product: CASSTAGLAGLHEQYF.

The chain links TRBV4-2 to TRBJ2-2; 14 bases are a match to TRBD2. Germline CDR1 is LGHNA and CDR2 is YNFKEQ. V lost 1 base, J lost 3 bases, and 1 base stayed unmatched. The CDR3 covers 17 residues. The CDR3 sequence: CASSQGTSGRYTGELFF. CDR3 coding DNA: TGTGCCAGCAGCCAAGGGACTAGCGGGAGGTACACCGGGGAGCTGTTTTTT.

Of note for this clone: A read error may produce the germline difference seen at one junction end. In the same sample, other DNA sequences code for this CDR3. The rearrangement joins TRBV2 to TRBJ1-3; D call uncertain. The germline V gene encodes CDR1 SNHLY and CDR2 FYNNEI. The CDR3 consists of 15 residues. CDR3 coding DNA: TGTGCCAGTAGTGAAACGCGCTACGGGGGAAACACCATATATTTT. Its protein product is CASSETRYGGNTIYF.

The J gene is TRBJ2-7, the V gene TRBV15; 7 nucleotides agree with TRBD2. In germline, CDR1 is LNHNV, CDR2 YYDKDF (reference sequence). The CDR3 has 20 residues. With V trimmed by 0 bases and J by 0 bases, 17 bases remained unmatched. The CDR3, as DNA: TGTGCCACCAGCAGAGATGGGGCGGGAGCTCGGTTGGGGAGCTCCTACGAGCAGTACTTC. Its protein product is CATSRDGAGARLGSSYEQYF.

The V and J genes are TRBV5-4 and TRBJ2-4, with TRBD2 identical over 9 bases. J gave up 4 bases and V 3 bases, and 5 bases lay outside the gene matches. The CDR3 covers 15 residues. Germline CDR1 and CDR2: SGHNT and YYREEE (reference sequence). DNA for the CDR3: TGTGCCAGCAGCTGGTGGACTAGCGCTAAAAACATTCAGTACTTC. Translating gives CASSWWTSAKNIQYF.

A single count supports this clone. V is TRBV9 and J is TRBJ2-1, with 7 nucleotides matching TRBD2. Germline CDR1 is SGDLS and CDR2 is YYNGEE. J lost 9 bases, V lost 1 base, and 10 bases had no gene match. The length of the CDR3 is 15 residues. The CDR3 region is CASSVSGGSGGEQFF. CDR3 coding DNA: TGTGCCAGCAGCGTATCCGGCGGGAGTGGCGGTGAGCAGTTCTTC.

V and J are TRBV19 and TRBJ2-3; D gene ambiguous. CDR1 is LNHDA and CDR2 is SQIVND in the germline V gene (reference sequence). The CDR3 loop spans 10 amino acids. The V and J ends lost 8 bases and 7 bases respectively, with 7 bases between them. This chain's CDR3 is CASGPHTQYF. The CDR3 DNA sequence: TGTGCCAGTGGCCCCCATACGCAGTATTTT.

This chain joins TRBV7-8 and TRBJ2-3; a possible D gene is TRBD2 (5 bases). V lost 5 bases, J lost 4 bases, and 22 bases lay in between. This CDR3 comprises 17 residues. CDR1 is SGHVS and CDR2 is FQNEAQ in the germline V gene. The CDR3 nucleotides read TGTGCCAGCAGCGTATTCACGGCGGGCCCCGGGGCAGATACGCAGTATTTT. Amino acids: CASSVFTAGPGADTQYF. Based on the CDR3 plus reference TRBV7-8 and TRBJ2-3, the full variable domain is GAGVSQSPRYKVAKRGQDVALRCDPISGHVSLFWYQQALGQGPEFLTYFQNEAQLDKSGLPSDRFFAERPEGSVSTLKIQRTQQEDSAVYLCASSVFTAGPGADTQYFGPGTRLTVL.

The chain links TRBV13 to TRBJ1-2; no reliable D call. The CDR3 length is 11 residues. Germline assignment: CDR1 PRHDT and CDR2 FYEKMQ (reference sequence). Trimming removed 4 bases at V and 8 bases at J, with 8 bases between. The CDR3: CASSSHRGYTF. The CDR3 coding sequence is TGTGCCAGCAGCTCCCATCGGGGCTACACCTTC.

The rearrangement joins TRBV7-2 to TRBJ2-1; TRBD2 matches 9 bases. From germline, CDR1 is SGHTA and CDR2 FQGNSA. The V gene end was trimmed by 4 bases and the J gene end by 5 bases; junction bases not matched to a gene: 6. The CDR3 extends over 15 amino acids. The CDR3 sequence: CASSSGTSLNNEQFF. CDR3 sequence (DNA): TGTGCCAGCAGCTCGGGGACTAGCTTAAACAATGAGCAGTTCTTC.

This clone appeared once. This chain joins TRBV7-2 and TRBJ2-5; 12 bases are a match to TRBD2. The CDR3 is 16 residues long. V was pared by 0 bases and J by 5 bases, with 4 bases of the junction left unmatched. Germline V gives CDR1 SGHTA, CDR2 FQGNSA. The CDR3 DNA is TGTGCCAGCAGCTTAGCCCTAGCGGGAGGGCCGGAGACCCAGTACTTC. Translated: CASSLALAGGPETQYF.

V is TRBV7-9 and J is TRBJ1-5; D is uncertain. Between the trimmed V and J ends, which lost 3 bases and 5 bases, there was a span of 8 bases. The CDR3 covers 13 residues. Germline-derived CDR1 and CDR2 are SEHNR and FQNEAQ (reference sequence). In DNA form, the CDR3 reads TGTGCCAGCAGCTTGGGCTCGGATCAGCCCCAGCATTTT. It yields the protein CASSLGSDQPQHF.

The chain recombines TRBV5-5 with TRBJ2-7; D perhaps matches TRBD1 (6 bases). V lost 1 base to trimming and J lost 3 bases, with 8 bases between them. The CDR3 totals 13 residues. CDR1 is SGHKS, CDR2 YYEKEE, per germline (reference sequence). CDR3 DNA sequence: TGTGCCAGCAGCTTGAAGGACAGCTACGAGCAGTACTTC. It is translated as CASSLKDSYEQYF.

V usage is TRBV4-2 and J usage is TRBJ1-1, with D unresolved. Germline values: CDR1 LGHNA, CDR2 YNFKEQ. Trimming took 2 bases from V and 2 from J, leaving 15 bases between them. The CDR3 consists of 16 residues. CDR3 coding DNA: TGTGCCAGCAGCCAAACCTTTGGCAGATCTAACACTGAAGCTTTCTTT. It codes for CASSQTFGRSNTEAFF.

This clone appeared a few times. This chain joins TRBV3-1 (or the pseudogene TRBV3-2) and TRBJ2-5; the match to TRBD2 covers 10 bases. Germline V gene data show CDR1 as LGHDT and CDR2 as YNNKEL (reference sequence). CDR3 size: 17 residues. V was pared by 3 bases and J by 2 bases, with 9 bases of the junction left unmatched. CDR3 DNA: TGTGCCAGCAGCCAGGGGGTACTAGCGGGACGACAAGAGACCCAGTACTTC. It specifies CASSQGVLAGRQETQYF.

This chain links TRBV11-3 with TRBJ2-1, with TRBD2 identical over 14 bases. The CDR3 length is 16 residues. The junction had 15 bases not matched to a gene; V was cut back by 5 bases and J by 15 bases. Germline V gives CDR1 SGHNT, CDR2 YENEEA. CDR3 sequence reads: CASSPTGLGLAGDLFF. In DNA, the CDR3 is TGTGCCAGCAGCCCCACAGGGTTGGGACTAGCGGGAGACCTGTTCTTC.

The V and J genes are TRBV18 and TRBJ2-2; D uncertain. The CDR3 runs to 14 residues. Per the germline V gene, CDR1 is KGHSH and CDR2 is LQKENI. V lost 6 bases to trimming and J lost 2 bases, with 10 bases between them. This chain's CDR3 is CASSWAGNTGELFF. The CDR3 DNA sequence: TGTGCCAGCTCTTGGGCAGGAAACACCGGGGAGCTGTTTTTT.

The chain links TRBV27 to TRBJ2-1; weak D call: TRBD1 (8 bases). The CDR3 has 16 residues. Trimming shortened V by 5 bases and J by 3 bases, and 17 bases separated the two germline ends. Germline lookup yields CDR1 MNHEY and CDR2 SMNVEV (reference sequence). CDR3: CASSTGGASFYNEQFF. The CDR3 DNA follows: TGTGCCAGCAGTACAGGGGGGGCGAGTTTCTACAATGAGCAGTTCTTC.

The V call is TRBV7-2, the J call TRBJ2-5; TRBD1 matches at 10 bases. The CDR3 runs to 17 residues. The junction had 16 bases not matched to a gene; V was cut back by 5 bases and J by 7 bases. CDR1 and CDR2 (germline): SGHTA, FQGNSA. CDR3 nucleotide sequence: TGTGCCAGCAGCCTGGTGCCGGGACAGGGGTTTATGGGGACCCAGTACTTC. Protein: CASSLVPGQGFMGTQYF.

This chain connects TRBV9 to TRBJ2-7; TRBD1 matches 12 bases. The CDR3 consists of 16 residues. Per the germline V gene, CDR1 is SGDLS and CDR2 is YYNGEE. J lost 2 bases, V lost 3 bases, and 6 bases had no gene match. The DNA for the CDR3 is TGTGCCAGCAGCGCCGGGACAGGGGGCCCCACCTACGAGCAGTACTTC. Encoded protein: CASSAGTGGPTYEQYF.

The gene calls are TRBV30 and TRBJ2-7; D is possibly TRBD2 (5 bases). The CDR3 covers 12 residues. With 3 bases removed from V and 5 bases from J, the gap between germline ends came to 11 bases. The germline CDR1 and CDR2 sequences are GTSNPN and SVGIG (reference sequence). In DNA, the CDR3 is TGTGCCTGGAGCCCGGGATCTGACGAGCAGTACTTC. Its translation is CAWSPGSDEQYF.